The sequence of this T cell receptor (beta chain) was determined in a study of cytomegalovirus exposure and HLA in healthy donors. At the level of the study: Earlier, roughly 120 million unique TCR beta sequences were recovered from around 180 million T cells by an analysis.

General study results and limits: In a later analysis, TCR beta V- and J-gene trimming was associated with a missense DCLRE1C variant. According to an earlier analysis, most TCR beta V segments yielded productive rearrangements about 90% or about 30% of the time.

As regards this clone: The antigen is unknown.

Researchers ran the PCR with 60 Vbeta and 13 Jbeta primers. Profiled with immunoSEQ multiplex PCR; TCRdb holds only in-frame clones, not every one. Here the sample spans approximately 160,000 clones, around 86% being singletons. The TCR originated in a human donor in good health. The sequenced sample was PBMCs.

This CDR3 reads CASSIRDRGLTDTQYF. The DNA of the CDR3 is TGTGCCAGTAGTATCCGGGACAGGGGGCTGACAGATACGCAGTATTTT. The genes are TRBV19 and TRBJ2-3, with 12 bases identical to TRBD1. The CDR3 has 16 residues. Looked up from germline, CDR1 is LNHDA and CDR2 is SQIVND (reference sequence). The ends lost 3 bases at V and 3 bases at J; junction bases unmatched: 4.